This is a list of T cell receptor beta chains from one sample in a study of T cell responses to AZD1222 COVID-19 vaccine. TCRdb's copy holds only in-frame clones and misses some; the assay was immunoSEQ multiplex PCR. The data hold 100,000 to 150,000 clones, with 85% to 90% observed a single time. The starting material was peripheral blood, obtained 28 days after the second AZD1222 dose. Receptors were obtained from an adult who received the AZD1222 COVID-19 vaccine. CDR3s include the opening cysteine and the closing phenylalanine or tryptophan. The order of the fields is D gene, clone size, V gene, J gene, CDR3 protein, CDR3 DNA. The D gene is left open where the match is weak. Part of the rows lack a size; the others show once, few, many or a class for expanded clones.

>.|.|TRBV5-1|TRBJ2-3
CASSLSTDTQYF
TGCGCCAGCAGCTTATCGACAGATACGCAGTATTTT
>TRBD1|.|TRBV5-1|TRBJ2-1
CASNPGQGYNEQFF
TGCGCCAGCAACCCGGGACAGGGCTACAATGAGCAGTTCTTC
>.|.|TRBV6-1|TRBJ2-5
CASSDESRAGGETQYF
TGTGCCAGCAGTGACGAGTCAAGGGCAGGAGGAGAGACCCAGTACTTC
>TRBD2|few|TRBV5-4|TRBJ2-7
CASSSSGFSYEQYF
TGTGCCAGCAGCTCTAGCGGCTTCTCCTACGAGCAGTACTTC
>.|.|TRBV5-8|TRBJ2-7
CASSLRRQNSEGEQYF
TGTGCCAGCAGCCTCAGACGACAGAACTCAGAGGGCGAGCAGTACTTC
>TRBD1|.|TRBV7-2|TRBJ1-4
CASSPRQGTNEKLFF
TGTGCCAGCAGCCCCCGACAGGGAACTAATGAAAAACTGTTTTTT
>.|.|TRBV30|TRBJ2-7
CAWSEAGSEQYF
TGTGCCTGGAGTGAGGCGGGCAGCGAGCAGTACTTC
>.|.|TRBV5-6|TRBJ1-6
CASSLAGSKNSPLHF
TGTGCCAGCAGCTTGGCGGGCTCAAAGAATTCACCCCTCCACTTT
>TRBD2|.|TRBV7-8|TRBJ2-1
CASSLAKVAGSSEQFF
TGTGCCAGCAGCTTAGCGAAGGTAGCGGGGTCTAGTGAGCAGTTCTTC
>.|.|TRBV5-1|TRBJ1-5
CASSFGGVDQPQHF
TGCGCCAGCAGCTTTGGGGGGGTCGATCAGCCCCAGCATTTT
>.|.|TRBV18|TRBJ1-1
CASSPDRTRQNEAFF
TGTGCCAGCTCACCCGACCGGACGAGACAAAATGAAGCTTTCTTT
>TRBD1|.|TRBV9|TRBJ2-4
CASSPRQGAEAKNIQYF
TGTGCCAGCAGCCCCCGACAGGGTGCGGAGGCCAAAAACATTCAGTACTTC
>TRBD1|.|TRBV24-1|TRBJ2-1
CATSATDRAKLRSYNEQFF
TGTGCCACCAGTGCTACAGACAGGGCCAAGCTAAGATCCTACAATGAGCAGTTCTTC
>TRBD1|.|TRBV29-1|TRBJ1-2
CSVIGGAGGGYTF
TGCAGCGTTATAGGGGGCGCCGGGGGTGGCTACACCTTC
>.|.|TRBV6-5|TRBJ1-1
CASRGNQNTEAFF
TGTGCCAGCAGGGGTAATCAGAACACTGAAGCTTTCTTT
>.|.|TRBV5-1|TRBJ1-5
CASSLGGAGNQPQHF
TGCGCCAGCAGCTTGGGGGGCGCGGGCAATCAGCCCCAGCATTTT
>.|.|TRBV5-5|TRBJ1-1
CASSLVAGATEAFF
TGTGCCAGCAGCTTGGTGGCAGGGGCCACTGAAGCTTTCTTT
>TRBD2|.|TRBV5-4|TRBJ2-3
CASSGLAGGPRSTDTQYF
TGTGCCAGCAGCGGCCTAGCGGGGGGGCCCCGAAGCACAGATACGCAGTATTTT
>TRBD1|.|TRBV18|TRBJ2-5
CASSPPGQGRKETQYF
TGTGCCAGCTCACCACCCGGACAGGGAAGAAAAGAGACCCAGTACTTC
>.|once|TRBV4-2|TRBJ2-5
CASSRGVEHQETQYF
TGTGCCAGCAGCCGGGGGGTAGAGCACCAAGAGACCCAGTACTTC
>.|.|TRBV3-1/TRBV3-2|TRBJ2-7
CASSLYSTEQYF
TGTGCCAGCAGCCTCTACAGCACCGAGCAGTACTTC
>TRBD1|.|TRBV7-9|TRBJ1-2
CASSPSGQPNYGYTF
TGTGCCAGCAGCCCCTCGGGACAGCCAAACTATGGCTACACCTTC
>.|.|TRBV7-6|TRBJ2-3
CASSLGGTDTQYF
TGTGCCAGCAGCTTAGGGGGAACAGATACGCAGTATTTT
>TRBD1|.|TRBV19|TRBJ1-1
CASSRDRENTEAFF
TGTGCCAGTAGTCGGGACAGGGAGAACACTGAAGCTTTCTTT
>.|.|TRBV9|TRBJ2-2
CASSVAGSVAGELFF
TGTGCCAGCAGCGTAGCTGGGTCAGTCGCCGGGGAGCTGTTTTTT
>.|.|TRBV7-2|TRBJ2-3
CASSLRGTSTDTQYF
TGTGCCAGCAGTTTGCGGGGAACTAGCACAGATACGCAGTATTTT
>.|.|TRBV5-1|TRBJ1-5
CASSSDPSNQPQHF
TGCGCCAGCAGCTCGGACCCTAGCAATCAGCCCCAGCATTTT
>TRBD1|few|TRBV12-3/TRBV12-4|TRBJ1-1
CASSLAGDSEAFF
TGTGCCAGCAGTTTAGCCGGGGACAGTGAAGCTTTCTTT
>.|once|TRBV11-3|TRBJ2-3
CASSLSGSYTQYF
TGTGCCAGCAGCTTAAGCGGCAGTTATACGCAGTATTTT
>TRBD2|once|TRBV12-5|TRBJ2-1
CASGFGAGGPYNEQFF
TGTGCTAGTGGTTTCGGCGCGGGGGGGCCCTACAATGAGCAGTTCTTC
>.|.|TRBV18|TRBJ1-3
CASSPPAGTGNTIYF
TGTGCCAGCTCACCACCGGCAGGGACTGGAAACACCATATATTTT
>.|.|TRBV6-5|TRBJ1-1
CASSYAGLKNTEAFF
TGTGCCAGCAGTTACGCCGGACTCAAGAACACTGAAGCTTTCTTT
>TRBD1|.|TRBV28|TRBJ1-3
CASRDQGGGNTIYF
TGTGCCAGCAGGGACCAGGGGGGTGGAAACACCATATATTTT
>.|once|TRBV30|TRBJ1-5
CACSRGMSNQPQHF
TGTGCCTGTTCGCGAGGGATGAGCAATCAGCCCCAGCATTTT
>.|.|TRBV7-9|TRBJ2-7
CASSFGGQAYEQYF
TGTGCCAGCAGCTTCGGAGGACAAGCCTACGAGCAGTACTTC
>.|once|TRBV10-1|TRBJ2-7
CAGSESPGAYGQYF
TGCGCCGGCAGTGAGAGTCCGGGGGCCTACGGGCAGTACTTC
>.|.|TRBV9|TRBJ2-7
CASSVGGDTYEQYF
TGTGCCAGCAGCGTAGGCGGGGATACCTACGAGCAGTACTTC
>.|.|TRBV7-9|TRBJ1-2
CASTLQTGSSNYGYTF
TGTGCCAGCACCCTACAAACGGGCAGCTCTAACTATGGCTACACCTTC
>.|.|TRBV7-8|TRBJ1-5
CASSQNKGRPQHF
TGTGCCAGCAGCCAAAACAAGGGAAGGCCCCAGCATTTT
>TRBD1|few|TRBV3-1/TRBV3-2|TRBJ1-6
CASAPRLGTGNSPLHF
TGTGCCAGCGCCCCCCGGCTCGGGACAGGGAATTCACCCCTCCACTTT
>TRBD1|.|TRBV6-4|TRBJ2-2
CASRLSPGQGFGGELFF
TGTGCCAGCAGGCTAAGTCCGGGACAGGGTTTCGGCGGGGAGCTGTTTTTT
>TRBD1|few|TRBV28|TRBJ1-5
CASTSGQGGNQPQHF
TGTGCCAGCACCTCAGGACAGGGAGGCAATCAGCCCCAGCATTTT
>TRBD2|.|TRBV10-1|TRBJ2-7
CASSAGRLAGASYEQYF
TGCGCCAGCAGTGCCGGGCGACTAGCGGGGGCCTCCTACGAGCAGTACTTC
>TRBD1|.|TRBV7-2|TRBJ2-5
CASSPRQGLQETQYF
TGTGCCAGCAGCCCCCGACAGGGGCTCCAAGAGACCCAGTACTTC
>.|few|TRBV7-3|TRBJ2-1
CASSDGGSYNEQFF
TGTGCCAGCAGCGACGGGGGCTCCTACAATGAGCAGTTCTTC
>TRBD1|.|TRBV5-6|TRBJ1-5
CASSPAGTGDWSNQPQHF
TGTGCCAGCAGCCCAGCCGGGACAGGGGACTGGAGCAATCAGCCCCAGCATTTT
>.|.|TRBV5-1|TRBJ2-1
CASSLEAVGNEQFF
TGCGCCAGCAGCTTGGAGGCGGTCGGAAATGAGCAGTTCTTC
>TRBD1|.|TRBV6-5|TRBJ2-2
CASRRDRGVGELFF
TGTGCCAGCAGGCGGGACAGGGGGGTCGGGGAGCTGTTTTTT
>TRBD1|.|TRBV4-2|TRBJ1-2
CASSQDRHYGYTF
TGTGCCAGCAGCCAGGACAGGCACTATGGCTACACCTTC
>.|.|TRBV7-6|TRBJ2-1
CASSAGASYNEQFF
TGTGCCAGCAGCGCGGGGGCCTCCTACAATGAGCAGTTCTTC